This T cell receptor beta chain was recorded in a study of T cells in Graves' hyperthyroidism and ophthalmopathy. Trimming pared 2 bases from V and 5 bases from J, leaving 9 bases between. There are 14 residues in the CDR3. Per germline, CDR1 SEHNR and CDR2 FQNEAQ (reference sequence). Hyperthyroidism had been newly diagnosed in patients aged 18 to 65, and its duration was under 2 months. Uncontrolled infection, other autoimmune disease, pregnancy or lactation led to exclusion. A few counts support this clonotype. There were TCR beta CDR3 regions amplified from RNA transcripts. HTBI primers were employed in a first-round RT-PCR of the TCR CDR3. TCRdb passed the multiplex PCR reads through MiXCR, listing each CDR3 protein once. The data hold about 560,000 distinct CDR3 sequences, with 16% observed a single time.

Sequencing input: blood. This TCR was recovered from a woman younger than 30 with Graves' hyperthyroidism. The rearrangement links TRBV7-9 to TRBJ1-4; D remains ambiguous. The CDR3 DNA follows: TGTGCCAGCAGCTTATCGTTGGGAAATGAAAAACTGTTTTTT. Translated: CASSLSLGNEKLFF.